The 8 T cell receptor beta chains given below trace back to one sample, sequenced in a study of blood T cell repertoires in COVID-19. Sequencing was performed with immunoSEQ multiplex PCR; in TCRdb, only in-frame clones are kept and a portion is missing. Among around 340,000 clones listed, roughly 90% were seen once. The sample taken for sequencing was PBMCs or T cells enriched from blood (not recorded which). These receptors all stem from a woman between 25 and 40 years old who had been exposed to COVID-19.

The chain recombines TRBV4-2 with TRBJ1-2; possible D gene TRBD1, 6 bases. Germline assignment: CDR1 LGHNA and CDR2 YNFKEQ. The CDR3 is 18 amino acids. Between the trimmed V and J ends, which lost 2 bases and 4 bases, there was a span of 23 bases. CDR3 sequence: CASSQSPTQGLSSYGYTF. The DNA of the CDR3 is TGTGCCAGCAGCCAAAGCCCCACACAGGGTTTATCAAGCTATGGCTACACCTTC.

The V gene is TRBV7-6, the J gene TRBJ2-7, with a tentative D call TRBD1 (6 bases). Germline assignment: CDR1 SGHVS and CDR2 FNYEAQ. V gave up 5 bases and J gave up 3 bases, with 14 bases separating them. The CDR3 has 14 residues. In DNA, the CDR3 is TGTGCCAGCAGCCCAGTCACAGGGTTCTACGAGCAGTACTTC. Translation gives CASSPVTGFYEQYF.

This clone was picked up one time. The V call is TRBV19, the J call TRBJ1-2, with 7 bases lining up with TRBD1. J was trimmed by 6 bases and V by 5 bases; bases with no gene match: 6. The CDR3 covers 13 residues. The germline V gene encodes CDR1 LNHDA and CDR2 SQIVND (reference sequence). CDR3 residues: CASSPGQAHGYTF. The CDR3, as DNA: TGTGCCAGTAGTCCCGGACAGGCCCATGGCTACACCTTC.

The V and J genes are TRBV7-8 and TRBJ2-6, with D maybe TRBD1 (6 bases). V lost 2 bases to trimming and J lost 0 bases, with 14 bases between them. The CDR3 consists of 18 residues. Germline assignment: CDR1 SGHVS and CDR2 FQNEAQ. CDR3 coding DNA: TGTGCCAGCAGCTTATCGGGACACCCGAGCTCTGGGGCCAACGTCCTGACTTTC. Translation: CASSLSGHPSSGANVLTF.

This chain joins TRBV12-3 or TRBV12-4 and TRBJ1-2; no clear D gene. The CDR3 covers 12 residues. Trimming removed 2 bases from V and 3 bases from J, with 4 bases in between. CDR3 coding DNA: TGTGCCAGCAGTTTATCGGACTATGGCTACACCTTC. Its protein is CASSLSDYGYTF.

The chain carries TRBV28 and TRBJ2-1; D is ambiguous. The CDR3 has 14 amino acids. V shed 4 bases and J shed 2 bases, with 9 bases lying between them. Per germline, CDR1 MDHEN and CDR2 SYDVKM. This chain's CDR3 is CASSSATPYNEQFF. In DNA form, the CDR3 reads TGTGCCAGCAGTTCAGCGACTCCCTACAATGAGCAGTTCTTC.

The rearrangement links TRBV5-1 to TRBJ2-7; 7 nucleotides align to TRBD2. Germline V gene data show CDR1 as SGHRS and CDR2 as YFSETQ. V shed 0 bases and J 5 bases; nucleotides not matched to a gene: 11. This CDR3 region has 16 residues. CDR3 loop: CASSLGGLAEGHEQYF. In DNA form, the CDR3 reads TGCGCCAGCAGCTTGGGGGGCCTAGCGGAGGGGCACGAGCAGTACTTC.

This clone showed up just once. V is TRBV7-3 and J is TRBJ2-4, with D maybe TRBD1 (5 bases). The germline V gene has CDR1 SGHTA and CDR2 FQGTGA. This CDR3 has 14 amino acids. Trimming pared 2 bases from V and 3 bases from J, leaving 8 bases between. CDR3 sequence: CASSLSGHKNIQYF. The CDR3, as DNA: TGTGCCAGCAGCTTATCAGGGCACAAAAACATTCAGTACTTC.